This T cell receptor beta chain is drawn from a study of shared clonotypes between healthy human individuals. Study overall: CD4 naive and CD4 memory each took three plates per donor, while CD8 naive took two and CD8 memory one. Findings and caveats of the study: Tissues were not sampled, only blood, and their repertoires likely differ.

The CDR3 runs to 15 residues. V was trimmed by 0 bases and J by 2 bases, leaving 12 bases between them. CDR1 SGDLS and CDR2 YYNGEE come from the germline V gene. Some clones are missing from TCRdb's copy, which holds only in-frame ones; the method was immunoSEQ multiplex PCR. The sample yields around 1,000,000 clones, around three quarters seen once. On this clone itself: Antigen specificity is unknown. The sample carries other DNA sequences with the same CDR3.

Sequences were obtained from memory CD4+ T cells from PBMCs. Specified subset: CD45RA-negative fraction. The J gene is TRBJ2-7, the V gene TRBV9, with D perhaps given as TRBD1 or TRBD2 (6 bases each). The sequence was obtained from a man between 18 and 29 years old in good health. Some clones in this sample may be carry-over from other donors' samples. The CDR3: CASSVGGGPPYEQYF. CDR3 coding DNA: TGTGCCAGCAGCGTAGGTGGGGGGCCTCCCTACGAGCAGTACTTC.